This T cell receptor beta chain was sequenced for a study of blood T cell repertoires in COVID-19. The participants were between about 18 and 95 years old and came from some 23 US areas. Clones were sequenced by immunoSEQ multiplex PCR, and TCRdb holds only the in-frame ones, with some missing. The data hold around 480,000 clones, with roughly 90% observed a single time. For this clone: This sample includes further DNA sequences coding for the same CDR3.

The V end was cut by 2 bases, the J end by 3 bases, with 3 bases between. The CDR3 has 12 residues. This receptor was identified in a woman aged 18 to 35 who had recovered from COVID-19. The sample consisted of PBMCs or T cells enriched from blood (not recorded which). The chain couples TRBV12-3 or TRBV12-4 to TRBJ2-3; no reliable D call. The CDR3 loop reads CASSLSTDTQYF. The CDR3 DNA sequence: TGTGCCAGCAGTTTATCGACAGATACGCAGTATTTT.